Each of the 11 T cell receptor beta chains below was sequenced from the same sample in a study of cytomegalovirus exposure and HLA in healthy donors. The data were produced by immunoSEQ multiplex PCR, yet TCRdb's version contains in-frame clones alone and is incomplete. The table has 130,000 to 150,000 clones, approximately 90% seen once. Source material: PBMCs. The receptors shown here come from a young man in good health and CMV-seronegative.

This clone was seen once. The rearrangement joins TRBV7-2 to TRBJ1-2, with D possibly being TRBD1 (6 bases). The CDR3 is 14 residues long. The germline gives CDR1 SGHTA, CDR2 FQGNSA. V lost 1 base, J lost 4 bases, and 10 bases lay in between. CDR3: CASSLEQGAYGYTF. The CDR3 nucleotides read TGTGCCAGCAGCTTAGAACAGGGCGCCTATGGCTACACCTTC.

The chain's CDR3 is CASSLAGSSGSEGDTQYF. The DNA of the CDR3 is TGTGCCAGCAGCTTAGCGGGGTCTAGCGGGAGTGAGGGAGATACGCAGTATTTT. V gene TRBV7-9 combines with J gene TRBJ2-3, with 10 bases lining up with TRBD2. From germline, CDR1 is SEHNR and CDR2 FQNEAQ (reference sequence). This CDR3 is 18 amino acids long. The junction had 11 bases not matched to a gene; V was cut back by 0 bases and J by 5 bases. The variable domain in full, completed from reference TRBV7-9 and TRBJ2-3, reads DTGVSQNPRHKITKRGQNVTFRCDPISEHNRLYWYRQTLGQGPEFLTYFQNEAQLEKSRLLSDRFSAERPKGSFSTLEIQRTEQGDSAMYLCASSLAGSSGSEGDTQYFGPGTRLTVL.

This clone was seen more than once but under ten times. V usage is TRBV19 and J usage is TRBJ2-2; TRBD1 matches at 10 bases. Germline assignment: CDR1 LNHDA and CDR2 SQIVND (reference sequence). This CDR3 is built from 15 residues. The ends lost 6 bases at V and 5 bases at J; junction bases unmatched: 6. CDR3: CASRTGTGETGELFF. The CDR3 DNA reads TGTGCCAGTAGAACTGGGACAGGGGAAACCGGGGAGCTGTTTTTT.

V is TRBV7-9 and J is TRBJ1-4; perhaps TRBD1 as D (6 bases). The germline V gene has CDR1 SEHNR and CDR2 FQNEAQ (reference sequence). The CDR3 contains 14 residues. V was pared by 0 bases and J by 7 bases, with 9 bases between. Written as DNA, the CDR3 is TGTGCCAGCAGCTTAGCACAGGGCGTTGAAAAACTGTTTTTT. The encoded protein is CASSLAQGVEKLFF. Full variable domain (remainder filled in from reference TRBV7-9 and TRBJ1-4): DTGVSQNPRHKITKRGQNVTFRCDPISEHNRLYWYRQTLGQGPEFLTYFQNEAQLEKSRLLSDRFSAERPKGSFSTLEIQRTEQGDSAMYLCASSLAQGVEKLFFGSGTQLSVL.

The chain has TRBV5-6 and TRBJ1-2, with TRBD1 matching 7 bases. The germline V gene has CDR1 SGHDT and CDR2 YYEEEE. The CDR3 covers 17 residues. Losses at the gene ends were 3 bases for V and 8 bases for J; bases not matched to a gene: 19. The CDR3: CASSSDADRASLRGYTF. The CDR3 bases are TGTGCCAGCAGCTCGGACGCCGACAGGGCCTCTCTGAGGGGCTACACCTTC.

This rearrangement joins TRBV7-5 to TRBJ1-2. TRBV7-5 constitutes a pseudogene. This CDR3 spans 16 amino acids. CDR3 sequence: CVRSFLIGTWGYGYTF. CDR3 nucleotide sequence: TGTGTCAGAAGCTTCTTAATCGGGACTTGGGGATATGGCTACACCTTC.

This sequence joins TRBV7-3 and TRBJ2-1; 8 bases are shared with TRBD2. V lost 1 base and J lost 4; bases outside the gene matches: 3. The CDR3 extends over 15 amino acids. CDR1 is SGHTA, CDR2 FQGTGA, per germline. CDR3 residues: CASSLSSGVYNEQFF. The DNA of the CDR3 is TGTGCCAGCAGCTTAAGTAGCGGGGTTTACAATGAGCAGTTCTTC.

This chain uses TRBV7-9 with TRBJ1-2, with 12 positions matching TRBD1. Germline CDR1 and CDR2: SEHNR and FQNEAQ (reference sequence). V lost 4 bases, J lost 4 bases, and 1 base stayed unmatched. CDR3 size: 14 residues. The CDR3 here is CASSSGQGAYGYTF. The CDR3 nucleotides read TGTGCCAGCAGCTCGGGACAGGGGGCCTATGGCTACACCTTC.

The genes are TRBV10-2 and TRBJ1-1; perhaps TRBD1 as D (6 bases). Germline assignment: CDR1 WSHSY and CDR2 SAAADI. V lost 7 bases and J lost 1, with 10 bases in between. The CDR3 is 13 amino acids. The DNA of the CDR3 is TGCGCCAGCAAACCGGACAGGAACACTGAAGCTTTCTTT. Its translation: CASKPDRNTEAFF.

The rearrangement links TRBV10-1 to TRBJ2-7, with D possibly TRBD1 on 6 matching bases. The germline V gene has CDR1 WNHNN and CDR2 SYGVQD (reference sequence). This CDR3 comprises 16 residues. V lost 2 bases and J lost 0, with 14 bases in between. CDR3 in amino acids: CASSERHGQSSYEQYV. DNA for the CDR3: TGCGCCAGCAGTGAGCGTCACGGACAGAGCTCCTACGAGCAGTACGTC.

V and J are TRBV30 and TRBJ1-5; D is possibly TRBD1 (6 bases). CDR3 length: 14 amino acids. Deletions cut 7 bases from V and 2 bases from J, with 15 bases between. CDR1 and CDR2 (germline): GTSNPN, SVGIG (reference sequence). CDR3 DNA sequence: TGTGCCTATCGGACAGCCCGGGGCAATCAGCCCCAGCATTTT. Its translation: CAYRTARGNQPQHF.